Presented here are 30 T cell receptor beta chains from one specimen sequenced in a study of blood T cell repertoires in COVID-19. TCRdb's table, derived via immunoSEQ multiplex PCR, lists solely in-frame clones and lacks some. The table has about 260,000 clones, approximately 87% seen once. Sample: peripheral blood. The origin of the receptors is a woman between 40 and 55 years old who had recovered from COVID-19.

This chain uses TRBV5-6 with TRBJ2-1; 7 nucleotides align to TRBD2. This CDR3 comprises 15 residues. Germline lookup yields CDR1 SGHDT and CDR2 YYEEEE. V lost 3 bases and J lost 5; bases outside the gene matches: 8. The CDR3 nucleotides read TGTGCCAGCAGCTGGCGGTCTAGCGGCCACAATGAGCAGTTCTTC. It encodes CASSWRSSGHNEQFF.

This clone was detected a few times. The chain employs TRBV10-1 and TRBJ2-7; TRBD1 might be the D (6 bases). CDR3 length equals 14 residues. V was trimmed by 3 bases and J by 6 bases, leaving 15 bases between them. Looked up from germline, CDR1 is WNHNN and CDR2 is SYGVQD (reference sequence). This CDR3 reads CASSDVQGTAEQYF. In DNA form, the CDR3 reads TGCGCCAGCAGTGACGTACAGGGAACGGCCGAGCAGTACTTC.

The V gene is TRBV18, the J gene TRBJ1-1; TRBD1 is a possible D gene (6 bases). V was trimmed by 4 bases and J by 1 base, leaving 10 bases between them. Germline V gives CDR1 KGHSH, CDR2 LQKENI. The length of the CDR3 is 14 residues. The CDR3 bases are TGTGCCAGCTCACGACAGGTTGCGAACACTGAAGCTTTCTTT. Protein: CASSRQVANTEAFF.

The V and J genes are TRBV6-5 and TRBJ2-7, with TRBD1 identical over 9 bases. J gave up 4 bases and V 6 bases, and 10 bases lay outside the gene matches. Germline V gene lookup returns CDR1 MNHEY and CDR2 SVGAGI. The CDR3 runs to 15 residues. CDR3 coding DNA: TGTGCCAGCAGGCGCAGGGGACAGGGAAAGTACGAGCAGTACTTC. This codes for CASRRRGQGKYEQYF.

The chain uses TRBV29-1 and TRBJ2-7, with D perhaps matching TRBD2 (6 bases). This CDR3 contains 13 residues. Per the germline V gene, CDR1 is SQVTM and CDR2 is ANQGSEA. The germline V and J ends were trimmed by 8 bases and 2 bases, with 16 bases remaining between them. Here the CDR3 DNA reads TGCAGCCCCCCCCCGGGGGTGACCTACGAGCAGTACTTC. This translates into CSPPPGVTYEQYF.

Only one count was recorded for this clone. The chain carries TRBV5-8 and TRBJ1-2; perhaps TRBD1 as D (5 bases). Trimming shortened V by 4 bases and J by 8 bases, and 15 bases separated the two germline ends. Looked up from germline, CDR1 is SGHTS and CDR2 is YDEGEE. This CDR3 has 13 residues. CDR3 region: CASSPTARSGYTF. CDR3 nucleotides: TGTGCCAGCAGCCCGACAGCCCGTTCAGGCTACACCTTC.

V and J are TRBV18 and TRBJ1-3; tentatively, D is TRBD1 (6 bases). Trimming pared 4 bases from V and 1 base from J, leaving 11 bases between. The CDR3 loop spans 15 amino acids. Germline CDR1 is KGHSH and CDR2 is LQKENI. The CDR3 bases are TGTGCCAGCTCACAGACAGGATTTTCTGGAAACACCATATATTTT. This gives the protein CASSQTGFSGNTIYF. Variable domain in full (rest from reference TRBV18 and TRBJ1-3): NAGVMQNPRHLVRRRGQEARLRCSPMKGHSHVYWYRQLPEEGLKFMVYLQKENIIDESGMPKERFSAEFPKEGPSILRIQQVVRGDSAAYFCASSQTGFSGNTIYFGEGSWLTVV.

The CDR3 spells CASSPRGTHGYTF. CDR3 nucleotides: TGCGCCAGCAGTCCCAGGGGTACCCATGGCTACACCTTC. The rearrangement links TRBV10-2 to TRBJ1-2, with D perhaps matching TRBD1 (6 bases). This CDR3 is built from 13 residues. The V end lost 5 bases, the J end lost 6 bases, and 13 bases lay between the germline ends. Germline CDR1 reads WSHSY; CDR2 reads SAAADI.

This rearrangement joins TRBV5-1 to TRBJ2-7, with 7 bases lining up with TRBD1. Unmatched junction bases numbered 5, after V lost 4 bases and J lost 1 base. Germline loops: CDR1 SGHRS, CDR2 YFSETQ. CDR3 length equals 14 residues. The chain's CDR3 is CASSVQGTSYEQYF. As DNA, the CDR3 is TGCGCCAGCAGCGTACAGGGGACGTCCTACGAGCAGTACTTC.

V gene TRBV5-1 combines with J gene TRBJ1-1; maybe TRBD1 (6 bases). CDR1 and CDR2 (germline): SGHRS, YFSETQ. Trimming cost V 4 bases and J 1 base, with 17 bases left between them. There are 16 residues in the CDR3. The CDR3 loop reads CASSTGGGHRNTEAFF. The DNA of the CDR3 is TGCGCCAGCAGCACGGGCGGGGGACACCGGAACACTGAAGCTTTCTTT.

Written as DNA, the CDR3 is TGCGCCAGCAGCCACTTCGGGGGGATGGGGGAGCTGTTTTTT. It translates to CASSHFGGMGELFF. The chain uses TRBV4-1 and TRBJ2-2, with TRBD2 matching 7 bases. This CDR3 has 14 residues. Germline CDR1 reads MGHRA; CDR2 reads YSYEKL. V dropped 3 bases and J dropped 8; count of bases not matched to a gene: 6.

This chain uses TRBV5-1 with TRBJ2-2; D call uncertain. Germline CDR1 SGHRS, CDR2 YFSETQ. V was clipped by 9 bases and J by 0 bases, with 12 bases between them. The CDR3 is 14 residues long. The CDR3 region is CATRENSNTGELFF. The CDR3 region has the DNA TGCGCCACCAGAGAGAATTCGAACACCGGGGAGCTGTTTTTT.

DNA for the CDR3: TGCGCCAGCAGCTTAGGAGGGGTCCCGGAAGGCTACACCTTC. Translating it yields CASSLGGVPEGYTF. The V gene is TRBV5-1, the J gene TRBJ1-2; D is possibly TRBD1 (5 bases). There are 14 residues in the CDR3. Germline CDR1 SGHRS, CDR2 YFSETQ. V was shortened by 2 bases and J by 8 bases, with 16 bases between the two germline ends. Full variable domain (outside the CDR3, taken from reference TRBV5-1 and TRBJ1-2): KAGVTQTPRYLIKTRGQQVTLSCSPISGHRSVSWYQQTPGQGLQFLFEYFSETQRNKGNFPGRFSGRQFSNSRSEMNVSTLELGDSALYLCASSLGGVPEGYTFGSGTRLTVV.

The genes are TRBV5-1 and TRBJ2-1, with 8 nucleotides matching TRBD1. Germline V gene sequence: CDR1 SGHRS, CDR2 YFSETQ. The CDR3 extends over 15 amino acids. V lost 9 bases, J lost 6 bases, and 14 bases stayed unmatched. CDR3 nucleotides: TGCGCCACCTCGCACGACAGGGGTAAGGGCAATGAGCAGTTCTTC. This encodes CATSHDRGKGNEQFF.

The V call is TRBV7-9, the J call TRBJ1-1; possible D gene TRBD1, 5 bases. Germline V CDR1 and CDR2: SEHNR, FQNEAQ (reference sequence). The CDR3 contains 15 residues. V was shortened by 2 bases and J by 11 bases, with 21 bases between the two germline ends. Here the CDR3 DNA reads TGTGCCAGCAGCTTAATCCCAGGGTCCCACCCCGCCGCTTTCTTT. This encodes CASSLIPGSHPAAFF. Combining the CDR3 with reference TRBV7-9 and TRBJ1-1 gives the whole variable domain DTGVSQNPRHKITKRGQNVTFRCDPISEHNRLYWYRQTLGQGPEFLTYFQNEAQLEKSRLLSDRFSAERPKGSFSTLEIQRTEQGDSAMYLCASSLIPGSHPAAFFGQGTRLTVV.

The V and J genes are TRBV9 and TRBJ1-1; D is unclear. Germline V lookup: CDR1 SGDLS, CDR2 YYNGEE. The CDR3 covers 14 residues. The V and J ends lost 0 bases and 3 bases respectively, with 9 bases between them. CDR3 amino acids: CASSVVGEYTEAFF. The CDR3 DNA sequence: TGTGCCAGCAGCGTAGTCGGGGAGTACACTGAAGCTTTCTTT.

This chain links TRBV18 with TRBJ2-7; 12 positions match TRBD2. With 3 bases clipped from V and 2 bases from J, the junction kept 2 bases outside the gene matches. The CDR3 covers 15 residues. The germline V gene encodes CDR1 KGHSH and CDR2 LQKENI. CDR3 protein: CASSPTSGGTYEQYF. The CDR3 DNA sequence: TGTGCCAGCTCACCGACTAGCGGGGGCACCTACGAGCAGTACTTC.

This clone was seen once. The rearrangement joins TRBV5-6 to TRBJ2-1; D possibly corresponds to TRBD2 (5 bases). The CDR3 has 15 residues. The ends were cut back, 0 bases at V and 7 bases at J, with 14 bases in the middle. The germline gives CDR1 SGHDT, CDR2 YYEEEE. CDR3 sequence: CASSLEGLGVNEQFF. The CDR3 nucleotides are TGTGCCAGCAGCTTGGAAGGACTCGGAGTGAATGAGCAGTTCTTC. Looking up the rest from reference TRBV5-6 and TRBJ2-1 gives the full variable domain: DAGVTQSPTHLIKTRGQQVTLRCSPKSGHDTVSWYQQALGQGPQFIFQYYEEEERQRGNFPDRFSGHQFPNYSSELNVNALLLGDSALYLCASSLEGLGVNEQFFGPGTRLTVL.

This rearrangement joins TRBV5-1 to TRBJ2-6; D call uncertain. Germline lookup yields CDR1 SGHRS and CDR2 YFSETQ. CDR3 size: 16 residues. Trimming stripped 6 bases from V and 2 bases from J, with 15 bases between. CDR3 loop: CASTDRKRAGANVLTF. The CDR3 DNA is TGCGCCAGCACTGACCGCAAGCGCGCTGGGGCCAACGTCCTGACTTTC.

The chain uses TRBV27 and TRBJ1-1, with 12 bases identical to TRBD1. The length of the CDR3 is 20 residues. V lost 0 bases and J lost 3; bases outside the gene matches: 14. Per the germline V gene, CDR1 is MNHEY and CDR2 is SMNVEV (reference sequence). CDR3 region: CASSLSILGTGGFVDTEAFF. The CDR3 DNA follows: TGTGCCAGCAGTTTATCTATCCTCGGGACAGGGGGCTTCGTGGACACTGAAGCTTTCTTT.

This chain connects TRBV4-1 to TRBJ2-7; the match to TRBD2 covers 7 bases. There are 15 residues in the CDR3. Germline values: CDR1 MGHRA, CDR2 YSYEKL. After removal of 1 base from V and 5 bases from J, the junction contained 8 bases not matched to a gene. CDR3 residues: CASSQVLASSNEQYF. The CDR3 DNA reads TGCGCCAGCAGCCAAGTACTAGCGTCGTCCAACGAGCAGTACTTC.

As to this clone: The sample holds other DNA sequences that translate to the same CDR3. The J gene is TRBJ1-2, the V gene TRBV3-1 (or the pseudogene TRBV3-2); perhaps TRBD1 as D (6 bases). Germline V CDR1 and CDR2: LGHDT, YNNKEL (reference sequence). V shed 1 base and J shed 4 bases, with 7 bases lying between them. The CDR3 is 13 amino acids. In DNA form, the CDR3 reads TGTGCCAGCAGCCAAGGGGGGCTCTATGGCTACACCTTC. Translating it yields CASSQGGLYGYTF.

The chain carries TRBV12-1 and TRBJ2-7; TRBD1 is the table's D call, not checked against the DNA. TRBV12-1 represents a pseudogene. This CDR3 is 15 amino acids long. Here the CDR3 DNA reads TGTGCCAGCAGCTACCCAATGGGACAGCCCTACGAGCAGTACTTC. It encodes CASSYPMGQPYEQYF.

The rearrangement joins TRBV10-3 to TRBJ1-2; D unresolved. The V gene lost 6 bases and the J gene lost 7 bases, with 9 bases spanning the gap. Per germline, CDR1 ENHRY and CDR2 SYGVKD. This CDR3 comprises 11 residues. The CDR3 loop reads CAIRWAGGYTF. Here the CDR3 DNA reads TGTGCCATCAGATGGGCCGGTGGCTACACCTTC.

The rearrangement joins TRBV7-9 to TRBJ2-3, with TRBD2 matching over 10 bases. CDR1 and CDR2 from the germline V gene are SEHNR and FQNEAQ (reference sequence). The CDR3 has 17 amino acids. With 3 bases clipped from V and 0 bases from J, the junction kept 6 bases outside the gene matches. The DNA for the CDR3 is TGTGCCAGCAGCTTTAGCGGGGGGTTTCCTAGCACAGATACGCAGTATTTT. Protein: CASSFSGGFPSTDTQYF.

This chain connects TRBV6-6 to TRBJ1-5; TRBD1 is a possible D gene (6 bases). The V gene lost 6 bases and the J gene lost 7 bases, with 13 bases spanning the gap. The V gene's germline CDR1 is MNHNY and CDR2 SVGAGI (reference sequence). This CDR3 comprises 13 residues. The CDR3 DNA reads as TGTGCCAGCAGACTAGGGGGAAAACAGCCCCAGCATTTT. It specifies CASRLGGKQPQHF.

The V call is TRBV10-1, the J call TRBJ2-7; tentative D call: TRBD2 (5 bases). V was trimmed by 4 bases and J by 5 bases, leaving 15 bases between them. The CDR3 is 14 amino acids. Germline values: CDR1 WNHNN, CDR2 SYGVQD (reference sequence). The CDR3 coding sequence is TGCGCCAGCAGTGGTATAGGGAGTCTCCACGAGCAGTACTTC. Translating it yields CASSGIGSLHEQYF.

The rearrangement joins TRBV15 to TRBJ1-2; no firm D call. Trimming stripped 5 bases from V and 8 bases from J, with 18 bases between. Germline CDR1 and CDR2: LNHNV and YYDKDF (reference sequence). The CDR3 length is 14 residues. The CDR3 protein is CATSGWEGPRGYTF. The CDR3 DNA follows: TGTGCCACCAGCGGGTGGGAGGGCCCTAGGGGCTACACCTTC.

This clone has only one observation. The V gene is TRBV6-2 or TRBV6-3, the J gene TRBJ1-1; weak D call: TRBD1 (5 bases). The CDR3 has 15 amino acids. CDR1 and CDR2 (germline): MNHEY, SVGEGT. V lost 0 bases and J lost 0, with 8 bases in between. CDR3: CASSYSSRVNTEAFF. The CDR3 region has the DNA TGTGCCAGCAGTTACTCGAGCAGGGTGAACACTGAAGCTTTCTTT.

V is TRBV20-1 and J is TRBJ2-7; possibly TRBD1 for D (5 bases). V dropped 3 bases and J dropped 2 bases, with 8 bases sitting between them. CDR1 and CDR2 (germline): DFQATT, SNEGSKA (reference sequence). The CDR3 consists of 12 residues. The CDR3 spells CSASVGAYEQYF. The CDR3 region has the DNA TGCAGTGCTAGTGTAGGGGCCTACGAGCAGTACTTC.